This section outlines one T cell receptor beta chain sequence together with its context. No antigen is known for it. Measured with immunoSEQ multiplex PCR; TCRdb has only the in-frame clones, and not every one. The sample includes some 66,000 clones, roughly four fifths of them seen just once. Losses at the gene ends were 5 bases for V and 7 bases for J; bases not matched to a gene: 1. CDR1 and CDR2 from the germline V gene are SNHLY and FYNNEI. The CDR3 consists of 13 residues. The data originate from a study of OX40 agonist ivuxolimab in advanced cancers. Study-level background: Partial response was recorded in three patients: one hepatocellular carcinoma and two cutaneous melanoma cases. Study results and limitations: Antigen specificity of clonally expanded peripheral T cells was not established.

This TCR derives from an adult with an advanced solid tumor such as melanoma, head and neck, liver or kidney cancer. The sample was CD4+ or CD8+ T cells sorted from blood, taken in a trial of the OX40 agonist ivuxolimab. The gene calls are TRBV2 and TRBJ2-1; 11 nucleotides line up with TRBD2. CDR3 in DNA: TGTGCCAGCAGTCGGACTAGCGGGAATGAGCAGTTCTTC. As protein: CASSRTSGNEQFF. The whole variable domain, remainder taken from reference TRBV2 and TRBJ2-1, is EPEVTQTPSHQVTQMGQEVILRCVPISNHLYFYWYRQILGQKVEFLVSFYNNEISEKSEIFDDQFSVERPDGSNFTLKIRSTKLEDSAMYFCASSRTSGNEQFFGPGTRLTVL.